The 29 T cell receptor beta chains in this list originate from one sample, sequenced in a study of blood T cells in healthy people across ages. A sample-barcoded 5' primer and a J-beta primer mix were used in a second PCR of about 7 to 12 cycles. Each CDR3 protein is one row after TCRdb ran MiXCR on the 5' RACE reads. The repertoire holds approximately 1,100,000 distinct CDR3 sequences, 40% to 55% seen once, with approximately 17% in the top ten. The sample comprised blood. These receptors originate from a woman in her sixties in good health.

This clonotype has a handful of counts. This rearrangement joins TRBV20-1 to TRBJ1-2; D unclear. The length of the CDR3 is 12 residues. With 3 bases removed from V and 8 bases from J, the gap between germline ends came to 13 bases. Germline loops: CDR1 DFQATT, CDR2 SNEGSKA (reference sequence). The CDR3 region has the DNA TGCAGTGCTAGTGCCCCACGTACGGGCTACACCTTC. Residues: CSASAPRTGYTF.

This clonotype turned up a few times. The V gene is TRBV20-1, the J gene TRBJ2-7; unclear D gene. V gave up 6 bases and J gave up 4 bases, with 22 bases separating them. CDR3 length: 15 residues. Germline CDR1 reads DFQATT; CDR2 reads SNEGSKA (reference sequence). CDR3 coding DNA: TGCAGTGCCCCTAGTCTGGTTCCGACCCCTTACGAGCAGTACTTC. Protein product: CSAPSLVPTPYEQYF.

The V gene is TRBV3-1, the J gene TRBJ2-3; 7 bases line up with TRBD2. This CDR3 region has 11 residues. Germline V gene sequence: CDR1 LGHDT, CDR2 YNNKEL (reference sequence). V gave up 5 bases and J gave up 8 bases; unmatched junction bases: 1. The chain's CDR3 is CASSASGTQYF. CDR3 coding DNA: TGTGCCAGCAGCGCTAGCGGTACGCAGTATTTT.

Only a few counts were recorded for this clonotype. The chain is built from TRBV3-1 and TRBJ1-1; D unresolved. The V gene lost 8 bases and the J gene lost 4 bases, with 11 bases spanning the gap. Germline CDR1 and CDR2: LGHDT and YNNKEL (reference sequence). This CDR3 contains 12 residues. CDR3 region: CASEDSGTEAFF. For the CDR3, the DNA is TGTGCCAGCGAAGATTCGGGCACTGAAGCTTTCTTT.

In the case of this clonotype: An end of the junction differs from the germline gene, which may be a read error. V usage is TRBV3-1 and J usage is TRBJ2-1; D not certain. Germline values: CDR1 LGHDT, CDR2 YNNKEL (reference sequence). This CDR3 is built from 17 residues. The DNA for the CDR3 is TGTGCCAGCGGCCAAGATAGCCGTCACGAGCGTCCCAATGAGCAGTTCTTC. As protein: CASGQDSRHERPNEQFF.

J is TRBJ2-1 and V is TRBV12-3 or TRBV12-4; 15 nucleotides match TRBD2. The J segment lost 7 bases and the V segment lost 8 bases, leaving 3 bases of the junction unmatched. The CDR3 totals 14 residues. As DNA, the CDR3 is TGTGCCAGCGGACTAGCGGGAGGGGTGAATGAGCAGTTCTTC. Residues: CASGLAGGVNEQFF.

The chain couples TRBV7-3 to TRBJ2-1, with 8 positions matching TRBD2. The length of the CDR3 is 15 residues. J lost 3 bases, V lost 3 bases, and 4 bases had no gene match. Germline V gene lookup returns CDR1 SGHTA and CDR2 FQGTGA. The CDR3 spells CASSFYSGDYNEQFF. CDR3 DNA sequence: TGTGCCAGCAGCTTCTATAGCGGGGACTACAATGAGCAGTTCTTC.

In this sample, this clonotype turned up many times. A much larger clonotype is one base distant, so this may be a read error. The chain has TRBV6-6 and TRBJ2-1, with unresolved D. The better agreement between TRBJ2-7 and the DNA end casts doubt on the J call. The germline V gene has CDR1 MNHNY and CDR2 SVGAGI (reference sequence). This CDR3 comprises 12 residues. CDR3: CASSNLYNEQYF. The CDR3 DNA reads TGTGCCAGCAGTAACCTCTACAATGAGCAGTACTTC.

This clonotype came up a few times. The J gene is TRBJ1-2, the V gene TRBV12-3 or TRBV12-4; no reliable D call. Trimming pared 9 bases from V and 7 bases from J, leaving 12 bases between. CDR3 length: 11 amino acids. The CDR3 nucleotides read TGTGCCAGTGGGGATAGGGTTGGCTACACCTTC. Protein: CASGDRVGYTF.

This rearrangement joins TRBV5-1 to TRBJ2-1; 8 bases are shared with TRBD1. This CDR3 has 19 residues. Germline trimming cut 0 bases from V and 5 bases from J; bases unmatched to any gene: 16. Germline V gene sequence: CDR1 SGHRS, CDR2 YFSETQ. DNA of the CDR3: TGCGCCAGCAGCTTGGCACCAGGGGGCAAGTCAGGCTTAGACAATGAGCAGTTCTTC. It yields the protein CASSLAPGGKSGLDNEQFF. Based on the CDR3 plus reference TRBV5-1 and TRBJ2-1, the full variable domain is KAGVTQTPRYLIKTRGQQVTLSCSPISGHRSVSWYQQTPGQGLQFLFEYFSETQRNKGNFPGRFSGRQFSNSRSEMNVSTLELGDSALYLCASSLAPGGKSGLDNEQFFGPGTRLTVL.

The chain employs TRBV11-1 and TRBJ1-4; D not certain. The CDR3 extends over 13 amino acids. Trimming cost V 5 bases and J 4 bases, with 8 bases left between them. The V gene's germline CDR1 is SGHAT and CDR2 FQDESV (reference sequence). CDR3 sequence (DNA): TGTGCCAGCAGCCTGAGACGTAATGAAAAACTGTTTTTT. Translated, it gives CASSLRRNEKLFF.

The chain carries TRBV5-1 and TRBJ2-3, with 9 bases aligning to TRBD2. Germline CDR1 is SGHRS and CDR2 is YFSETQ. CDR3 length: 15 residues. Trimming took 2 bases from V and 4 from J; bases not matched to a gene: 5. CDR3 protein: CASSFAGGSPDTQYF. DNA for the CDR3: TGCGCCAGCAGCTTCGCGGGAGGGTCTCCAGATACGCAGTATTTT.

This clonotype was picked up a small number of times. The genes are TRBV29-1 and TRBJ2-6; unclear D gene. This CDR3 is 16 amino acids long. Per germline, CDR1 SQVTM and CDR2 ANQGSEA. Trimming took 0 bases from V and 2 from J, leaving 11 bases between them. The CDR3 DNA sequence: TGCAGCGTTGAAGAGTGGATCGGCGCTGGGGCCAACGTCCTGACTTTC. As protein: CSVEEWIGAGANVLTF.

A remark on this clonotype: A junction boundary mismatches the germline segment, possibly from a read error. The chain couples TRBV5-1 to TRBJ2-7; D may be TRBD1 (5 bases). The V gene's germline CDR1 is SGHRS and CDR2 YFSETQ. The CDR3 length is 12 residues. The CDR3 nucleotides read TGCGCCAGCAGGTTGGGGCACCTCAAGCAGTACTTC. Translated: CASRLGHLKQYF.

This clonotype appeared many times. This chain uses TRBV29-1 with TRBJ2-7; D tentatively reads TRBD1 or TRBD2 (6 bases each). Trimming left V 4 bases short and J 2 bases short, with 9 bases between. Germline CDR1 SQVTM, CDR2 ANQGSEA. The length of the CDR3 is 12 residues. The CDR3 reads CSVGRGPYEQYF. DNA for the CDR3: TGCAGCGTTGGCCGGGGGCCCTACGAGCAGTACTTC.

This rearrangement joins TRBV7-3 to TRBJ2-7; D ambiguous. From germline, CDR1 is SGHTA and CDR2 FQGTGA. The CDR3 runs to 15 residues. The V end was cut by 2 bases, the J end by 9 bases, with 20 bases between. In DNA, the CDR3 is TGTGCCAGCAGCTTAGAGATTGGGCCCATAACGATGCAGTACTTC. Translated: CASSLEIGPITMQYF. The full variable domain, with the rest looked up from reference TRBV7-3 and TRBJ2-7, is GAGVSQTPSNKVTEKGKYVELRCDPISGHTALYWYRQSLGQGPEFLIYFQGTGAADDSGLPNDRFFAVRPEGSVSTLKIQRTERGDSAVYLCASSLEIGPITMQYFGPGTRLTVT.

In this sample, this clonotype turned up a few times. CDR3 protein: CASSFGSLYYGYTF. The CDR3 coding sequence is TGTGCCAGCAGCTTCGGCAGCCTCTACTATGGCTACACCTTC. This chain links TRBV28 with TRBJ1-2, with D unresolved. V was clipped by 6 bases and J by 3 bases, with 14 bases between them. The CDR3 contains 14 residues. Germline loops: CDR1 MDHEN, CDR2 SYDVKM.

J is TRBJ1-5 and V is TRBV20-1; D gene uncertain. The germline V gene has CDR1 DFQATT and CDR2 SNEGSKA (reference sequence). This CDR3 is 12 amino acids long. Trimming took 6 bases from V and 5 from J, leaving 11 bases between them. The CDR3 region is CSAKGVDQPQHF. The CDR3 DNA follows: TGCAGTGCCAAGGGAGTCGATCAGCCCCAGCATTTT.

The table lists this clonotype with many counts. The chain combines TRBV25-1 with TRBJ2-5; 11 bases line up with TRBD2. The CDR3 covers 12 residues. The ends lost 7 bases at V and 10 bases at J; junction bases unmatched: 5. CDR1 and CDR2 from the germline V gene are MGHDK and SYGVNS. The DNA of the CDR3 is TGTGCCAGCAAGTTAGCGGGAGGGCGCCAGTACTTC. Translation: CASKLAGGRQYF. The full variable domain, rest sourced from reference TRBV25-1 and TRBJ2-5, is EADIYQTPRYLVIGTGKKITLECSQTMGHDKMYWYQQDPGMELHLIHYSYGVNSTEKGDLSSESTVSRIRTEHFPLTLESARPSHTSQYLCASKLAGGRQYFGPGTRLLVL.

The chain uses TRBV5-1 and TRBJ2-7, with D possibly matching TRBD1 (6 bases). The germline CDR1 and CDR2 sequences are SGHRS and YFSETQ. V was pared by 1 base and J by 6 bases, with 20 bases between. CDR3 length equals 16 residues. The CDR3 protein is CASSLNLRGNNCEQYF. For the CDR3, the DNA is TGCGCCAGCAGCTTGAACCTAAGGGGGAATAACTGCGAGCAGTACTTC.

The chain joins TRBV9 to TRBJ2-3; 7 nucleotides match TRBD2. V dropped 0 bases and J dropped 8; count of bases not matched to a gene: 9. The CDR3 consists of 15 residues. Germline V gene sequence: CDR1 SGDLS, CDR2 YYNGEE. The CDR3 DNA reads TGTGCCAGCAGCGTAGGCGGGAGAACCCCAGGTACGCAGTATTTT. Translated: CASSVGGRTPGTQYF. The variable domain in full, with the rest retrieved from reference TRBV9 and TRBJ2-3, is DSGVTQTPKHLITATGQRVTLRCSPRSGDLSVYWYQQSLDQGLQFLIQYYNGEERAKGNILERFSAQQFPDLHSELNLSSLELGDSALYFCASSVGGRTPGTQYFGPGTRLTVL.

The chain couples TRBV5-1 to TRBJ2-5, with D possibly being TRBD2 (6 bases). Per germline, CDR1 SGHRS and CDR2 YFSETQ. CDR3 length: 17 amino acids. Trimming took off 0 bases at V and 4 bases at J, with 19 bases between the two ends. DNA for the CDR3: TGCGCCAGCAGCTTGGCCTATGGAGGGGAGAGAGCAGAGACCCAGTACTTC. It specifies CASSLAYGGERAETQYF.

This clonotype was recorded a few times. V and J are TRBV29-1 and TRBJ2-1; 11 bases fit TRBD1. V shed 7 bases, J shed 0 bases, and the junction held 11 bases outside the gene matches. Germline V lookup: CDR1 SQVTM, CDR2 ANQGSEA. The CDR3 totals 17 residues. This CDR3 reads CSATSGTGGFSYNEQFF. CDR3 in DNA: TGCAGCGCTACATCCGGGACAGGGGGTTTCTCCTACAATGAGCAGTTCTTC.

V gene TRBV27 combines with J gene TRBJ2-1; D call uncertain. The end of the DNA aligns better with TRBJ2-7, so the J call may be wrong. Germline CDR1 is MNHEY and CDR2 is SMNVEV (reference sequence). The CDR3 consists of 14 residues. The CDR3 sequence is CAVSDLAYNNEQYF. Here the CDR3 DNA reads TGTGCCGTCTCGGATTTAGCTTATAACAATGAGCAGTACTTC.

V is TRBV20-1 and J is TRBJ1-2; D ambiguous. Looked up from germline, CDR1 is DFQATT and CDR2 is SNEGSKA (reference sequence). The CDR3 sequence is 14 residues long. V lost 4 bases, J lost 2 bases, and 14 bases lay in between. This chain's CDR3 is CSANLRSTNYGYTF. As DNA, the CDR3 is TGCAGTGCTAATCTCAGGAGTACAAACTATGGCTACACCTTC.

Notes on this clonotype: A much larger clonotype is one base distant, so this may be a read error. This chain links TRBV7-2 with TRBJ2-5, with TRBD2 matching 15 bases. The CDR3 sequence is 15 residues long. Germline assignment: CDR1 SGHTA and CDR2 FQGNSA. V dropped 4 bases and J dropped 11; count of bases not matched to a gene: 8. The CDR3 DNA is TGTGCCAGCAGCTGGACTAGCGGGAGGGACAATGAGCAGTACTTC. As protein: CASSWTSGRDNEQYF.

The V call is TRBV29-1, the J call TRBJ2-3, with D perhaps matching TRBD2 (5 bases). Germline loops: CDR1 SQVTM, CDR2 ANQGSEA. CDR3 length: 15 residues. Trimming left V 7 bases short and J 5 bases short, with 22 bases between. CDR3 coding DNA: TGCAGCGCCGTAGAGGGAAGGAGGTTTGGAGATACGCAGTATTTT. Amino acids: CSAVEGRRFGDTQYF.

A single count supports this clonotype. The chain is built from TRBV20-1 and TRBJ2-5; D possibly corresponds to TRBD2 (5 bases). With the DNA end fitting TRBJ2-7 better, the J assignment may be wrong. Germline V gene data show CDR1 as DFQATT and CDR2 as SNEGSKA (reference sequence). This CDR3 has 11 residues. The CDR3 reads CSAGEGYEQYF. The CDR3 region has the DNA TGCAGTGCCGGAGAGGGCTACGAGCAGTACTTC.

This clonotype came up a few times. The chain recombines TRBV27 with TRBJ2-7; D is possibly TRBD1 or TRBD2 (5 bases each). The CDR3 has 14 residues. Germline V lookup: CDR1 MNHEY, CDR2 SMNVEV (reference sequence). With 5 bases removed from V and 7 bases from J, the gap between germline ends came to 18 bases. CDR3 amino acids: CASSREQVFGEQYF. CDR3 DNA sequence: TGTGCCAGCAGTCGGGAACAGGTGTTTGGTGAGCAGTACTTC.